Sequencing of this T cell receptor beta chain was carried out in a study of shared clonotypes between healthy human individuals. For this clone: Its antigen is as yet unknown.

The J segment lost 4 bases and the V segment lost 6 bases, leaving 9 bases of the junction unmatched. The length of the CDR3 is 15 residues. Germline V gene sequence: CDR1 MNHNS, CDR2 SASEGT. Study observations and caveats: Sequencing depth was predicted to influence how clonotypes are shared among donors. Across subsets, estimated richness was generally greater for naive than for memory populations.

It was at deep level that the assay was run. How the authors handled the data: Junction-only sequences without quality scores were provided by ImmunoSEQ, so filtering was different. Clones were sequenced by immunoSEQ multiplex PCR, and TCRdb holds only the in-frame ones, with some missing. The D gene and trimming were derived from the DNA, and the V and J assignments and clone size from that table. This sample yields 980,000 or so clones, of which approximately 80% are seen a single time; about 1.5% belongs to the top ten. The genes are TRBV6-1 and TRBJ2-5, with 9 bases identical to TRBD1. The material sequenced was memory CD4+ T cells sorted from blood. The subset: CD45RA-negative fraction. This TCR came from a man aged 18 to 30 in good health. The CDR3 here is CASSPADRGRETQYF. In DNA form, the CDR3 reads TGTGCCAGCAGCCCAGCGGACAGGGGAAGAGAGACCCAGTACTTC.